The clone carrying this T cell receptor beta chain was counted only a few times. In germline, CDR1 is KGHDR, CDR2 SFDVKD. This CDR3 region has 14 residues. Trimming shortened V by 10 bases and J by 1 base, and 15 bases separated the two germline ends. This sample was taken from a study of T-cell reconstitution after alpha-beta-depleted transplantation in children. Unique molecular identifiers were used to barcode this TCRbeta library. TCRdb ran MiXCR on the PCR reads and lists one entry per CDR3 protein. The sample includes roughly 500,000 distinct CDR3 sequences, approximately 13% of them seen just once.

The sequence was collected from a human donor who donated a stem cell graft to a child with combined immunodeficiency. Sequences were derived from PBMCs from the stem cell graft donor, sampled from the stem cell graft. The chain employs TRBV24-1 and TRBJ1-1; D may be TRBD1 (5 bases). The CDR3 nucleotides are TGTGCCACTACTAATCGGGGCTGGAACACTGAAGCTTTCTTT. This sequence encodes CATTNRGWNTEAFF.